A selection of T cell receptor beta chains follows, all from one sample in a study of identical twins. Via MiXCR, TCRdb re-called the 5' RACE reads, giving one row per CDR3 protein. This table has around 480,000 distinct CDR3 sequences, roughly an eighth appearing once. This sample was shared with a second study, whose subject was yellow fever vaccine responses in identical twins.

Material: CD4+ T cells sorted from blood. The receptors stem from a woman aged 18-29 years in good health. The CDR3 runs from the conserved cysteine through the conserved F or W. D genes are given only for firm matches. Size is omitted from some rows. Given values are once, few, many or a class for expanded clones.

j_call: TRBJ1-1
v_call: TRBV29-1
d_call: TRBD1
clone_size: few
cdr3_aa: CSVRDRGTEAFF
cdr3_nt: TGCAGCGTTCGCGACAGGGGCACTGAAGCTTTCTTT

j_call: TRBJ1-1
v_call: TRBV28
d_call: .
clone_size: .
cdr3_aa: CASSRAQGWAFF
cdr3_nt: TGTGCCAGCAGTCGGGCCCAGGGGTGGGCTTTCTTT

j_call: TRBJ2-5
v_call: TRBV20-1
d_call: .
clone_size: many
cdr3_aa: CSVVSGGRGETQYF
cdr3_nt: TGCAGTGTTGTGTCGGGGGGCCGGGGGGAGACCCAGTACTTC

j_call: TRBJ2-7
v_call: TRBV27
d_call: TRBD2
clone_size: .
cdr3_aa: CASSSPTSGPHEQYF
cdr3_nt: TGTGCCAGCAGTTCCCCGACTAGCGGGCCCCACGAGCAGTACTTC

j_call: TRBJ2-7
v_call: TRBV28
d_call: .
clone_size: many
cdr3_aa: CASTWSGAGYEQYF
cdr3_nt: TGTGCCAGCACTTGGTCCGGGGCAGGATACGAGCAGTACTTC

j_call: TRBJ1-2
v_call: TRBV20-1
d_call: TRBD1
clone_size: few
cdr3_aa: CSARAPTGANYGYTF
cdr3_nt: TGCAGTGCTAGAGCTCCAACAGGGGCGAACTATGGCTACACCTTC

j_call: TRBJ2-3
v_call: TRBV27
d_call: TRBD2
clone_size: many
cdr3_aa: CASSLLTSGGARDTQYF
cdr3_nt: TGTGCCAGCAGTTTACTGACTAGCGGGGGGGCCCGGGATACGCAGTATTTT

j_call: TRBJ1-4
v_call: TRBV29-1
d_call: .
clone_size: many
cdr3_aa: CSVRFATNEKLFF
cdr3_nt: TGCAGCGTCAGATTTGCAACTAATGAAAAACTGTTTTTT

j_call: TRBJ1-4
v_call: TRBV6-1
d_call: .
clone_size: .
cdr3_aa: CASSRGTAGEKLFF
cdr3_nt: TGTGCCAGCAGCCGAGGTACGGCGGGTGAAAAACTGTTTTTT

j_call: TRBJ2-7
v_call: TRBV12-3/TRBV12-4
d_call: .
clone_size: .
cdr3_aa: CASSPRASYYEQYF
cdr3_nt: TGTGCCAGCAGTCCCCGAGCCTCCTACTACGAGCAGTACTTC

j_call: TRBJ2-7
v_call: TRBV3-1
d_call: .
clone_size: few
cdr3_aa: CASSQRASGQSYEQYF
cdr3_nt: TGTGCCAGCAGCCAACGGGCGAGCGGGCAATCCTACGAGCAGTACTTC

j_call: TRBJ1-1
v_call: TRBV7-8
d_call: TRBD1
clone_size: .
cdr3_aa: CASSPGGTGRTEAFF
cdr3_nt: TGTGCCAGCAGCCCAGGTGGGACAGGGAGAACTGAAGCTTTCTTT

j_call: TRBJ1-2
v_call: TRBV5-1
d_call: TRBD1
clone_size: many
cdr3_aa: CASSPGQGDYGYTF
cdr3_nt: TGCGCCAGCAGCCCGGGACAGGGGGACTATGGCTACACCTTC